This T cell receptor (beta chain) is drawn from a study of control samples from healthy donors and cancer patients. CDR1 and CDR2 (germline): ENHRY, SYGVKD. V trimming: 3 bases; J trimming: 6 bases; junction bases outside the gene matches: 12. The CDR3 has 18 amino acids. Using immunoSEQ multiplex PCR, the repertoire was profiled, and TCRdb retains in-frame clones only, with some absent. Among 150,000 or so clones listed, 90% to 95% were seen once. This chain joins TRBV10-3 and TRBJ1-5, with 12 bases matching TRBD1. The source is a man between 18 and 29 years old in good health. What was sequenced was blood. CDR3: CAISEMGQGAGIIQPQHF. CDR3 sequence (DNA): TGTGCCATCAGTGAAATGGGACAGGGGGCAGGAATCATTCAGCCCCAGCATTTT.